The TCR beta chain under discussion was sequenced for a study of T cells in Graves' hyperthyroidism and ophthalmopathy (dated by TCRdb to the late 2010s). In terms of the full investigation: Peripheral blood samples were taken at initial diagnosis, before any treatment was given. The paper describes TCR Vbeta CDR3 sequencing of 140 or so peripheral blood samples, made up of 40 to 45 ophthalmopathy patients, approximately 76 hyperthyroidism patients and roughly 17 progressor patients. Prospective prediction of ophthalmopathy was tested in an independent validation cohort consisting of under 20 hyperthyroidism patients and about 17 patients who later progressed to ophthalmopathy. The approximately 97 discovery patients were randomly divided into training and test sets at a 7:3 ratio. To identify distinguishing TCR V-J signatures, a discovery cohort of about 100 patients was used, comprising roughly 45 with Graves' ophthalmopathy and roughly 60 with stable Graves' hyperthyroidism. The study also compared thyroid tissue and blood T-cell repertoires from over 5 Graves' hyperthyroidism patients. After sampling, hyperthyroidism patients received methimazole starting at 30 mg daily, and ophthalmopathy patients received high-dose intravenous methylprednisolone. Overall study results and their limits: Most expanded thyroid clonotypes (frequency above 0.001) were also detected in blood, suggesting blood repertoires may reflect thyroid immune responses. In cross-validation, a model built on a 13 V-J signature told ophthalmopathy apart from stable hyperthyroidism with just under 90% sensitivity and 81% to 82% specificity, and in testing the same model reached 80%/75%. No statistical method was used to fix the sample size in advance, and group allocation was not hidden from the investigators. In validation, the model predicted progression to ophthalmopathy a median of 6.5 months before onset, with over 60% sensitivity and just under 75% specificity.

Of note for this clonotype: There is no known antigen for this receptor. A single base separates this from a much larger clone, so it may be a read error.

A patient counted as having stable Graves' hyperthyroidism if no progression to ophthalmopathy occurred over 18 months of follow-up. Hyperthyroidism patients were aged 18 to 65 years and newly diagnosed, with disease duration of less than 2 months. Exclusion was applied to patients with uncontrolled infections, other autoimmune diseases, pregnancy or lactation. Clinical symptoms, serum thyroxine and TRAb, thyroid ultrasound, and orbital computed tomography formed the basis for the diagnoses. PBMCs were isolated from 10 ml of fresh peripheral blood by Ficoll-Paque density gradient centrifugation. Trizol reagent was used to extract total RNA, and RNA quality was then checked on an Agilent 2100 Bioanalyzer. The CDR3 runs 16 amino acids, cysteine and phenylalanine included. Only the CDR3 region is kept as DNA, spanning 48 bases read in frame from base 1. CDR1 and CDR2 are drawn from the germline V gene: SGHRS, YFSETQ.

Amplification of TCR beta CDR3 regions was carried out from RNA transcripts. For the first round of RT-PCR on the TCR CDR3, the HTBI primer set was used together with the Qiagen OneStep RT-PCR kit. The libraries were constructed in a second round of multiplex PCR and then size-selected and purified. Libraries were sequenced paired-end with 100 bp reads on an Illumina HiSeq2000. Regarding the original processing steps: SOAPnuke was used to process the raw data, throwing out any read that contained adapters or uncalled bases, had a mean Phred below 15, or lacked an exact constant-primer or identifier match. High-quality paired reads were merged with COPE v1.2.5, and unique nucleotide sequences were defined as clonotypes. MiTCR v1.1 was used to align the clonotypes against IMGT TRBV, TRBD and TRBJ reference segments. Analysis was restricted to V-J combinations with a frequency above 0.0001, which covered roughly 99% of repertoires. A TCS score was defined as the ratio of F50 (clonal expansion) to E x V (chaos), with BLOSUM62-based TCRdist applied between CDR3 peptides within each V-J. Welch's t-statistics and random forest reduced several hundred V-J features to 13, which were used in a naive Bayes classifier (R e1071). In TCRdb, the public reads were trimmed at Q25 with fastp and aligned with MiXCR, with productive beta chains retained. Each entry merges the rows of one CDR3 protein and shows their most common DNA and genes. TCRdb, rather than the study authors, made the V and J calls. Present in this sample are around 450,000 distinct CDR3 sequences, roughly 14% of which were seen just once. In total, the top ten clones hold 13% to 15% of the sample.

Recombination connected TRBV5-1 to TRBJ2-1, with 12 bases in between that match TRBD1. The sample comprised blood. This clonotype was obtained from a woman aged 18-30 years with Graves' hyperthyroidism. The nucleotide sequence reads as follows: TGCGCCATCAGCAGGGACAGGGGGCAGTTCTACAATGAGCAGTTCTTC. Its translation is CAISRDRGQFYNEQFF.